The 10 T cell receptor beta chains listed next were all sequenced from one sample in a study of cytomegalovirus exposure and HLA in healthy donors. The study ran its PCR with 60 Vbeta and 13 Jbeta primers. Sequencing used immunoSEQ multiplex PCR; TCRdb keeps in-frame clones, though not all of them. The table shows around 110,000 clones, with roughly two thirds occurring only once. Sequencing was carried out using PBMCs. Receptors originate from a female donor in good health and CMV-seronegative.

The V call is TRBV5-6, the J call TRBJ1-3; 8 bases line up with TRBD1. The CDR3 contains 14 residues. With V trimmed by 1 base and J by 5 bases, 2 bases remained unmatched. The germline gives CDR1 SGHDT, CDR2 YYEEEE. CDR3 nucleotide sequence: TGTGCCAGCAGCTTGTGGACAGGGAGAAACACCATATATTTT. This sequence encodes CASSLWTGRNTIYF.

V gene TRBV11-2 combines with J gene TRBJ2-1, with TRBD2 identical over 8 bases. The V segment lost 10 bases and the J segment 4 bases; nucleotides outside the gene matches: 9. Germline assignment: CDR1 SGHAT and CDR2 FQNNGV. The CDR3 length is 14 residues. CDR3 residues: CATPGLAGYNEQFF. CDR3 coding DNA: TGTGCCACCCCGGGGCTAGCGGGTTACAATGAGCAGTTCTTC.

This rearrangement joins TRBV15 to TRBJ1-1; TRBD1 is a possible D gene (6 bases). The CDR3 is made up of 13 amino acids. In germline, CDR1 is LNHNV, CDR2 YYDKDF (reference sequence). V gave up 8 bases and J gave up 1 base, with 11 bases separating them. The CDR3, as DNA: TGTGCCACCTCCGGACAGACGAACACTGAAGCTTTCTTT. Translated: CATSGQTNTEAFF.

This chain links TRBV28 with TRBJ2-6; D is perhaps TRBD2 (6 bases). This CDR3 spans 15 amino acids. V shed 2 bases and J shed 2 bases, with 7 bases lying between them. Germline V gives CDR1 MDHEN, CDR2 SYDVKM. The CDR3 nucleotides are TGTGCCAGCAGTTTACGGGGGACTGGGGCCAACGTCCTGACTTTC. Residues: CASSLRGTGANVLTF.

The genes are TRBV11-3 and TRBJ2-1; tentatively, D is TRBD2 (6 bases). Germline CDR1 and CDR2: SGHNT and YENEEA. This CDR3 has 16 amino acids. With 0 bases removed from V and 4 bases from J, the gap between germline ends came to 13 bases. CDR3 loop: CASSLELAGIYNEQFF. In nucleotides, the CDR3 is TGTGCCAGCAGCTTAGAACTAGCCGGCATATACAATGAGCAGTTCTTC.

In DNA form, the CDR3 reads TGTGCCAGTAGTATTCGCATCGGAGATACGCAGTATTTT. It yields the protein CASSIRIGDTQYF. The chain employs TRBV19 and TRBJ2-3, with D unresolved. V was pared by 3 bases and J by 5 bases, with 9 bases between. In germline, CDR1 is LNHDA, CDR2 SQIVND (reference sequence). The CDR3 has 13 amino acids.

The chain is built from TRBV6-1 and TRBJ2-3; 12 bases map to TRBD2. CDR3 size: 15 residues. The trim removed 8 bases at V and 8 bases at J, leaving 11 bases unmatched. Germline V gives CDR1 MNHNS, CDR2 SASEGT. CDR3 bases: TGTGCCAGCCGACTAGCGGGAGATCCTGGGCCTACGCAGTATTTT. Amino acid sequence: CASRLAGDPGPTQYF.

V usage is TRBV29-1 and J usage is TRBJ2-1; 8 nucleotides align to TRBD2. Looked up from germline, CDR1 is SQVTM and CDR2 is ANQGSEA. V shed 5 bases, J shed 6 bases, and the junction held 9 bases outside the gene matches. The CDR3 sequence is 14 residues long. CDR3 in amino acids: CSVSPGGSGNEQFF. In nucleotides, the CDR3 is TGCAGCGTTTCTCCGGGAGGGTCGGGCAATGAGCAGTTCTTC.

The rearrangement uses TRBV5-1 and TRBJ1-2; TRBD1 aligns across 9 bases. With 5 bases clipped from V and 8 bases from J, the junction kept 10 bases outside the gene matches. Germline V lookup: CDR1 SGHRS, CDR2 YFSETQ. The CDR3 is 14 amino acids. CDR3 in amino acids: CASRSVWTGDGYTF. The CDR3, as DNA: TGCGCCAGCAGGTCTGTGTGGACAGGGGACGGCTACACCTTC.

The J gene is TRBJ2-1, the V gene TRBV28; a weak D match, TRBD2 (5 bases). V was cut by 6 bases and J by 6 bases, with 15 bases left in between. The V gene's germline CDR1 is MDHEN and CDR2 SYDVKM. The CDR3 runs to 14 residues. CDR3 protein: CASSPRARGNEQFF. The CDR3 bases are TGTGCCAGCAGCCCCCGCGCTCGGGGCAATGAGCAGTTCTTC.